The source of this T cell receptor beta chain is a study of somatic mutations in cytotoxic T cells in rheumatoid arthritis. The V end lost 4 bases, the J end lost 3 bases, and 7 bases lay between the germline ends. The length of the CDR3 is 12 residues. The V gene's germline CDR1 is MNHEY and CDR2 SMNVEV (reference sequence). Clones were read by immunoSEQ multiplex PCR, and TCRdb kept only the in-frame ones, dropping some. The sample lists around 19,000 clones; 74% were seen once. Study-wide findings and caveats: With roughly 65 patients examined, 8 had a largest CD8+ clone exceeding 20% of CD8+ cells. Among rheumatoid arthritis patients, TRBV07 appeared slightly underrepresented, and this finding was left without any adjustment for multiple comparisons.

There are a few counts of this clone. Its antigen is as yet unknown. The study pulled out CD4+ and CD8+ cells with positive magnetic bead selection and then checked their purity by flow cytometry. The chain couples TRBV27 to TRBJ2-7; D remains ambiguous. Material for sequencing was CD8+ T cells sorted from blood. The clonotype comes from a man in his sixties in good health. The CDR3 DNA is TGTGCCAGCAGTTCTACTTACTACGAGCAGTACTTC. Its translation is CASSSTYYEQYF.